The 21 T cell receptor beta chains below all came from one sample that was sequenced in a study of T cells after yellow fever vaccination. TCRdb re-called the 5' RACE reads with MiXCR, one entry per CDR3 protein. The sample lists 250,000 to 350,000 distinct CDR3 sequences; around 8.6% were seen once. This sample comprised CD4+ T cells sorted from PBMCs, obtained 5 days after the yellow fever booster vaccination. These receptors all stem from a man aged 18 to 30 who received the YFV17D yellow fever vaccine.

This clonotype came up a few times. The V gene is TRBV5-1, the J gene TRBJ1-6; TRBD1 matches 7 bases. The CDR3 runs 15 residues. Germline values: CDR1 SGHRS, CDR2 YFSETQ. V was pared by 4 bases and J by 7 bases, with 8 bases of the junction left unmatched. The chain's CDR3 is CASSTWDSENSPLHF. CDR3 nucleotide sequence: TGCGCCAGCAGCACCTGGGACAGCGAGAATTCACCCCTCCACTTT.

V is TRBV9 and J is TRBJ2-3; the D gene is possibly TRBD1 (5 bases). This CDR3 comprises 14 residues. CDR1 and CDR2 (germline): SGDLS, YYNGEE. V was trimmed by 3 bases and J by 4 bases, leaving 12 bases between them. The CDR3 DNA reads TGTGCCAGCAGCGCATTAGGGGCGGCAGATACGCAGTATTTT. It specifies CASSALGAADTQYF.

In its sample, this clonotype was seen many times. This chain joins TRBV10-3 and TRBJ1-1; tentative D call: TRBD1 (6 bases). This CDR3 is 13 amino acids long. Germline V CDR1 and CDR2: ENHRY, SYGVKD. The CDR3 region is CATIRGADTEAFF. The CDR3 nucleotides read TGTGCAACTATCCGGGGGGCAGACACTGAAGCTTTCTTT.

This clonotype was counted many times. J is TRBJ2-7 and V is TRBV28; 7 nucleotides line up with TRBD1. This CDR3 is 13 amino acids long. Germline CDR1 reads MDHEN; CDR2 reads SYDVKM. The ends lost 4 bases at V and 4 bases at J; junction bases unmatched: 4. DNA for the CDR3: TGTGCCAGCAGTTCCGGACAGGAGTACGAGCAGTACGTC. Protein sequence: CASSSGQEYEQYV.

This clonotype was observed a handful of times. The chain employs TRBV20-1 and TRBJ1-5, with D possibly TRBD1 on 6 matching bases. Germline-derived CDR1 and CDR2 are DFQATT and SNEGSKA (reference sequence). The CDR3 has 15 amino acids. V lost 4 bases and J 3 bases, leaving 16 bases between the germline ends. The CDR3 DNA follows: TGCAGTGCTACCGCCCTGGACAGCCTCAATCAGCCCCAGCATTTT. Protein sequence: CSATALDSLNQPQHF.

This clonotype was counted many times. The chain's CDR3 is CAISESARTNEKLFF. CDR3 DNA sequence: TGTGCCATCAGTGAGTCCGCCAGAACTAATGAAAAACTGTTTTTT. This sequence joins TRBV10-3 and TRBJ1-4; D unresolved. The CDR3 runs to 15 residues. The V end lost 0 bases, the J end lost 1 base, and 6 bases lay between the germline ends. Germline loops: CDR1 ENHRY, CDR2 SYGVKD.

This clonotype was recorded at least ten times. The CDR3 is CASSVADETQYF. The CDR3, as DNA: TGTGCCAGCAGCGTAGCTGACGAGACCCAGTACTTC. V is TRBV9 and J is TRBJ2-5; no firm D call. The germline V gene encodes CDR1 SGDLS and CDR2 YYNGEE. The V gene lost 0 bases and the J gene lost 5 bases, with 5 bases spanning the gap. The CDR3 consists of 12 residues.

The V and J genes are TRBV5-1 and TRBJ2-5, with 7 bases that match TRBD1. V lost 3 bases and J lost 5; bases outside the gene matches: 7. In germline, CDR1 is SGHRS, CDR2 YFSETQ. This CDR3 is built from 14 residues. Here the CDR3 DNA reads TGCGCCAGCAGCTCTAGGGGGCGCAGGGAGACCCAGTACTTC. This gives the protein CASSSRGRRETQYF. Full variable domain (outside the CDR3, taken from reference TRBV5-1 and TRBJ2-5): KAGVTQTPRYLIKTRGQQVTLSCSPISGHRSVSWYQQTPGQGLQFLFEYFSETQRNKGNFPGRFSGRQFSNSRSEMNVSTLELGDSALYLCASSSRGRRETQYFGPGTRLLVL.

This clonotype has only a few counts. The CDR3 nucleotides are TGTGCCAGCAGCCAGACAGGTACAGATACGCAGTATTTT. Translating it yields CASSQTGTDTQYF. The rearrangement joins TRBV5-4 to TRBJ2-3; possibly TRBD1 for D (6 bases). The V gene's germline CDR1 is SGHNT and CDR2 YYREEE (reference sequence). V was shortened by 4 bases and J by 3 bases, with 9 bases between the two germline ends. The CDR3 covers 13 residues.

Ten or more counts support this clonotype. The chain uses TRBV11-3 and TRBJ2-7; tentative D call: TRBD2 (5 bases). The CDR3 is 14 amino acids. The V end was cut by 1 base, the J end by 2 bases, with 9 bases between. Germline V CDR1 and CDR2: SGHNT, YENEEA. This chain's CDR3 is CASSLASGTYEQYF. The CDR3 DNA reads as TGTGCCAGCAGCTTAGCGTCCGGGACCTACGAGCAGTACTTC.

Only a few counts were recorded for this clonotype. V usage is TRBV7-2 and J usage is TRBJ2-1; the D is unclear. The CDR3 sequence is 14 residues long. In germline, CDR1 is SGHTA, CDR2 FQGNSA. The V end lost 5 bases, the J end lost 4 bases, and 12 bases lay between the germline ends. The CDR3 loop is CASSRPLPYNEQFF. The CDR3 DNA follows: TGTGCCAGCAGCCGACCTTTGCCTTACAATGAGCAGTTCTTC.

This clonotype was observed a handful of times. The CDR3 DNA follows: TGTGCCAGCAGTTTGAACAGGGGCCACGGGGAGCTGTTTTTT. Translation: CASSLNRGHGELFF. The chain combines TRBV12-3 or TRBV12-4 with TRBJ2-2; 7 nucleotides line up with TRBD1. V lost 3 bases, J lost 7 bases, and 5 bases stayed unmatched. The CDR3 loop spans 14 amino acids.

J is TRBJ2-3 and V is TRBV10-3, with 9 bases matching TRBD2. With V trimmed by 4 bases and J by 4 bases, 9 bases remained unmatched. From germline, CDR1 is ENHRY and CDR2 SYGVKD. CDR3 size: 16 residues. CDR3: CAISAQGRGGPDTQYF. DNA for the CDR3: TGTGCCATCAGTGCCCAGGGGCGGGGGGGTCCAGATACGCAGTATTTT.

The chain uses TRBV25-1 and TRBJ1-1; D uncertain. CDR3 length: 12 amino acids. From germline, CDR1 is MGHDK and CDR2 SYGVNS. Trimming shortened V by 1 base and J by 12 bases, and 12 bases separated the two germline ends. CDR3 sequence reads: CASSESNLRPFF. DNA for the CDR3: TGTGCCAGCAGTGAATCTAACCTTCGGCCTTTCTTT.

This clonotype has a count of ten or more. The V call is TRBV28, the J call TRBJ2-5; 7 bases are a match to TRBD1. Germline trimming cut 5 bases from V and 0 bases from J; bases unmatched to any gene: 3. The CDR3 is made up of 14 amino acids. The germline CDR1 and CDR2 sequences are MDHEN and SYDVKM. CDR3 bases: TGTGCCAGCAGTCCCGGACAGGACCAAGAGACCCAGTACTTC. Translated: CASSPGQDQETQYF.

This clonotype was recorded a few times. The chain couples TRBV7-9 to TRBJ1-2; perhaps TRBD1 as D (6 bases). Trimming left V 1 base short and J 7 bases short, with 16 bases between. The CDR3 spans 15 residues. Germline V gene data show CDR1 as SEHNR and CDR2 as FQNEAQ (reference sequence). Here the CDR3 reads CASSLESVGATGYTF. The CDR3 region has the DNA TGTGCCAGCAGCTTAGAATCTGTGGGGGCGACTGGCTACACCTTC.

In its sample, this clonotype was seen a few times. The chain employs TRBV19 and TRBJ2-6; 8 bases map to TRBD1. The V and J ends lost 0 bases and 2 bases, in that order; junction bases with no gene match: 6. Germline V gene data show CDR1 as LNHDA and CDR2 as SQIVND (reference sequence). The CDR3 covers 18 residues. The CDR3 reads CASSIDLWTGTGANVLTF. The DNA for the CDR3 is TGTGCCAGTAGTATAGATCTCTGGACAGGGACTGGGGCCAACGTCCTGACTTTC.

This clonotype occurred a few times. The V call is TRBV5-1, the J call TRBJ2-1; D possibly matches TRBD1 or TRBD2 (5 bases each). From germline, CDR1 is SGHRS and CDR2 YFSETQ. This CDR3 comprises 15 residues. The germline V and J ends were trimmed by 0 bases and 5 bases, with 12 bases remaining between them. CDR3 sequence reads: CASSLAGTRNNEQFF. The CDR3 coding sequence is TGCGCCAGCAGCTTGGCCGGGACGAGAAACAATGAGCAGTTCTTC.

The rearrangement joins TRBV18 to TRBJ2-5; D unresolved. Trimming stripped 2 bases from V and 3 bases from J, with 13 bases between. Germline V gene data show CDR1 as KGHSH and CDR2 as LQKENI. The CDR3 consists of 15 residues. CDR3 DNA: TGTGCCAGCTCACCAATCGGGCTATCAAAAGAGACCCAGTACTTC. This encodes CASSPIGLSKETQYF.

The rearrangement links TRBV20-1 to TRBJ2-7, with a tentative D call TRBD2 (7 bases). From germline, CDR1 is DFQATT and CDR2 SNEGSKA (reference sequence). This CDR3 comprises 13 residues. V lost 5 bases, J lost 4 bases, and 15 bases lay in between. In DNA, the CDR3 is TGCAGTGCTCTTCGGGGGGCAGGGTACGAGCAGTACTTC. Translation: CSALRGAGYEQYF.

CDR3 nucleotide sequence: TGTGCCACCAGTGATACCGCAGGGACTGCCCCAGAGACCCAGTACTTC. Amino acids: CATSDTAGTAPETQYF. The chain couples TRBV24-1 to TRBJ2-5, with a tentative D call TRBD2 (6 bases). Germline V lookup: CDR1 KGHDR, CDR2 SFDVKD. The CDR3 spans 16 residues. V was cut by 3 bases and J by 4 bases, with 17 bases left in between.